Listed below are T cell receptor beta chains from one sample, sequenced in a study of T-cell memory formation after mild COVID-19. TCRdb fed the 5' RACE reads into MiXCR, producing one record per CDR3 protein. The data contain roughly 280,000 distinct CDR3 sequences, about a sixth of them seen just once; the ten biggest clones take up roughly 23%. What was sequenced was PBMCs or a T cell subset sorted from them (not recorded which). The origin of the receptors is a man aged 18-30 years who had mild COVID-19 (a few samples of this study predate the infection). Cell type and time point are not known. Both conserved end residues are part of each CDR3. D genes are given only for firm matches. Clone size is shown for a subset of rows, as once, few, many or a class of expanded clone.

J gene	V gene	clone size	D gene	CDR3 protein	CDR3 DNA
TRBJ2-6	TRBV20-1	few	NA	CSATSGANVLTF	TGCAGTGCCACCTCTGGGGCCAACGTCCTGACTTTC
TRBJ2-3	TRBV4-2	NA	TRBD2	CASSQDLTSGGGDTQYF	TGTGCCAGCAGCCAAGATTTGACTAGCGGGGGAGGAGATACGCAGTATTTT
TRBJ2-5	TRBV23-1	NA	TRBD2	CASSQSQPSGGDQETQYF	TGCGCCAGCAGTCAATCTCAGCCTAGCGGGGGGGACCAAGAGACCCAGTACTTC
TRBJ1-1	TRBV7-9	NA	NA	CASSFWSGNTEAFF	TGTGCCAGCAGCTTCTGGTCGGGGAACACTGAAGCTTTCTTT
TRBJ1-1	TRBV12-3/TRBV12-4	few	NA	CATNRRGNTEAFF	TGTGCCACAAATCGGCGAGGGAACACTGAAGCTTTCTTT
TRBJ2-2	TRBV7-3	few	TRBD2	CASSLSSGTNTGELFF	TGTGCCAGCAGCTTGTCTAGCGGAACGAACACCGGGGAGCTGTTTTTT
TRBJ2-3	TRBV5-1	few	NA	CASTEAGYDADTQYF	TGCGCCAGCACCGAGGCGGGGTATGACGCAGATACGCAGTATTTT
TRBJ1-2	TRBV7-9	NA	TRBD1	CASSNIPGQELRGYTF	TGTGCCAGCAGCAACATACCGGGACAGGAGCTCCGCGGCTACACCTTC
TRBJ2-5	TRBV28	few	TRBD2	CASSRGLAGGYPGETQYF	TGTGCCAGCAGCCGGGGACTAGCGGGGGGCTATCCGGGGGAGACCCAGTACTTC
TRBJ2-7	TRBV9	few	NA	CASSPRRGSYEQYF	TGTGCCAGCAGCCCTCGGCGGGGATCTTACGAGCAGTACTTC
TRBJ2-5	TRBV7-9	NA	NA	CASSLPLTGGEGPQYF	TGTGCCAGCAGCCTCCCCCTGACAGGAGGGGAGGGCCCCCAGTACTTC
TRBJ2-5	TRBV12-3/TRBV12-4	NA	NA	CASSPPWARGFQYF	TGTGCCAGCAGCCCTCCATGGGCCAGGGGTTTTCAGTACTTC
TRBJ1-6	TRBV6-2/TRBV6-3	few	NA	CASSGPGNSPLHF	TGTGCCAGCAGTGGACCGGGGAATTCACCCCTCCACTTT
TRBJ2-5	TRBV3-1	few	NA	CASSQAPNESQYF	TGTGCCAGCAGCCAAGCACCAAACGAGTCCCAGTACTTC
TRBJ1-1	TRBV9	NA	TRBD1	CASSVAGGPEAFF	TGTGCCAGCAGCGTGGCAGGGGGCCCTGAAGCTTTCTTT
TRBJ2-2	TRBV4-1	NA	NA	CASSQGPQNTGELFF	TGCGCCAGCAGCCAAGGACCACAGAACACCGGGGAGCTGTTTTTT
TRBJ2-4	TRBV20-1	NA	TRBD1	CSARTGGLDIQYF	TGCAGTGCAAGGACAGGGGGGTTGGACATTCAGTACTTC
TRBJ1-3	TRBV3-1	NA	NA	CASSPAVGNTIYF	TGTGCCAGCAGCCCCGCGGTCGGAAACACCATATATTTT
TRBJ1-5	TRBV24-1	NA	NA	CATSSPRDYSNQPQHF	TGTGCCACCAGCTCCCCGCGGGATTATAGCAATCAGCCCCAGCATTTT
TRBJ2-3	TRBV6-5	many	TRBD2	CASTTSGADTQYF	TGTGCCAGCACCACTAGCGGGGCAGATACGCAGTATTTT
TRBJ2-1	TRBV6-2/TRBV6-3	few	NA	CASSYSTAGQQFF	TGTGCCAGCAGTTACTCGACAGCCGGCCAGCAGTTCTTC
TRBJ2-3	TRBV6-2/TRBV6-3	NA	TRBD1	CASRVQGGDTQYF	TGTGCCAGCAGGGTACAGGGGGGAGATACGCAGTATTTT
TRBJ1-5	TRBV25-1	few	NA	CASSERRGRGQPQHF	TGTGCCAGCAGTGAAAGGCGGGGAAGAGGGCAGCCCCAGCATTTT
TRBJ2-1	TRBV4-1	few	NA	CASSQDYSSYNEQFF	TGCGCCAGCAGCCAAGATTATTCTTCCTACAATGAGCAGTTCTTC
TRBJ1-1	TRBV2	NA	NA	CASIVTGPAFF	TGTGCCAGTATTGTGACAGGTCCCGCTTTCTTT
TRBJ1-1	TRBV29-1	NA	TRBD1	CSALDREAFF	TGCAGCGCCCTGGACAGGGAAGCTTTCTTT
TRBJ2-2	TRBV10-1	NA	NA	CASSGFITGELFF	TGCGCCAGCAGTGGTTTTATAACCGGGGAGCTGTTTTTT
TRBJ2-3	TRBV5-5	NA	NA	CASSPQRSGTDTQYF	TGTGCCAGCAGCCCACAGCGGTCGGGTACAGATACGCAGTATTTT
TRBJ2-2	TRBV12-3/TRBV12-4	few	NA	CASTLTENTGELFF	TGTGCCAGCACCTTGACAGAGAACACCGGGGAGCTGTTTTTT
TRBJ2-1	TRBV4-2	few	NA	CASSQDSYEQFF	TGTGCCAGCAGCCAAGATTCGTATGAGCAGTTCTTC
TRBJ1-5	TRBV4-1	NA	TRBD1	CASSQGTGAPQPQHF	TGCGCCAGCAGCCAAGGGACAGGGGCCCCTCAGCCCCAGCATTTT
TRBJ2-6	TRBV28	NA	NA	CASSLTGTTAGANVLTF	TGTGCCAGCAGCTTGACAGGCACTACAGCCGGGGCCAACGTCCTGACTTTC
TRBJ2-1	TRBV12-3/TRBV12-4	few	TRBD1	CASSWTGVTEQFF	TGTGCCAGCAGCTGGACAGGGGTCACTGAGCAGTTCTTC
TRBJ2-7	TRBV5-6	many	NA	CASSLWGAIYEQYF	TGTGCCAGCAGCTTGTGGGGGGCCATCTACGAGCAGTACTTC
TRBJ2-1	TRBV6-6	NA	TRBD2	CAITLRDGGSNEQFF	TGTGCCATTACCCTCCGGGACGGGGGGAGCAATGAGCAGTTCTTC
TRBJ1-2	TRBV2	NA	NA	CASSESVRGGYGYTF	TGTGCCAGCAGTGAATCGGTTAGGGGCGGCTATGGCTACACCTTC
TRBJ1-1	TRBV12-3/TRBV12-4	few	NA	CASRPKGHENTEAFF	TGTGCCAGCAGGCCTAAGGGACACGAGAACACTGAAGCTTTCTTT
TRBJ2-5	TRBV7-9	few	NA	CASSLSGSQETQYF	TGTGCCAGCAGCTTATCGGGTTCTCAAGAGACCCAGTACTTC
TRBJ2-5	TRBV29-1	NA	NA	CSVDIQSGQTQYF	TGCAGCGTTGATATCCAAAGCGGGCAGACCCAGTACTTC
TRBJ1-1	TRBV4-2	NA	TRBD1	CASSHTGGGDTEAFF	TGTGCCAGCAGCCATACAGGGGGCGGAGACACTGAAGCTTTCTTT
TRBJ1-4	TRBV14	NA	TRBD1	CASRRRGNEKLFF	TGTGCCAGCAGGCGCAGGGGGAATGAAAAACTGTTTTTT
TRBJ2-2	TRBV6-2/TRBV6-3	few	NA	CASRHGRTGELFF	TGTGCCAGCAGACATGGACGCACCGGGGAGCTGTTTTTT
TRBJ2-1	TRBV29-1	NA	NA	CSIRTGRGHEQFF	TGCAGCATTCGTACAGGGAGGGGGCACGAGCAGTTCTTC
TRBJ1-2	TRBV6-5	few	TRBD1	CASSYSAQGSHGYTF	TGTGCCAGCAGTTACTCGGCACAGGGGTCCCATGGCTACACCTTC
TRBJ2-3	TRBV6-5	few	TRBD1	CASSYSSGTGGWCF	TGTGCCAGCAGTTACTCTTCTGGAACAGGGGGCTGGTGCTTT
TRBJ1-6	TRBV2	NA	NA	CASRLDNSPLHF	TGTGCCAGCAGGTTAGACAATTCACCCCTCCACTTT
TRBJ1-2	TRBV29-1	NA	TRBD1	CSAQQGSSGYTF	TGCAGCGCTCAACAGGGGTCGTCTGGCTACACCTTC
TRBJ2-2	TRBV12-3/TRBV12-4	few	NA	CASSLRGGLNTGELFF	TGTGCCAGCAGTTTAAGAGGGGGGCTTAACACCGGGGAGCTGTTTTTT
TRBJ2-7	TRBV20-1	NA	NA	CSARDRSSPYEQYF	TGCAGTGCTAGAGATCGGTCGAGCCCCTACGAGCAGTACTTC
TRBJ2-3	TRBV10-3	few	TRBD2	CAISAGGDTDTQYF	TGTGCCATCAGTGCCGGGGGGGACACAGATACGCAGTATTTT
TRBJ2-5	TRBV20-1	NA	TRBD2	CSAPTSGGPQETQYF	TGCAGTGCCCCAACTAGCGGGGGGCCCCAAGAGACCCAGTACTTC
TRBJ2-1	TRBV4-1	many	TRBD2	CASSQVGTSGGIYNEQFF	TGCGCCAGCAGCCAAGTGGGTACTAGCGGGGGGATCTACAATGAGCAGTTCTTC
TRBJ2-3	TRBV10-3	NA	NA	CAISESGGRVDTQYF	TGTGCCATCAGTGAGTCTGGGGGCCGTGTAGATACGCAGTATTTT
TRBJ2-5	TRBV3-1	many	NA	CASSQGWGNQETQYF	TGTGCCAGCAGCCAAGGGTGGGGGAACCAAGAGACCCAGTACTTC
TRBJ1-4	TRBV7-2	NA	NA	CASSGNRVGTNEKLFF	TGTGCCAGCAGCGGTAACAGGGTTGGAACTAATGAAAAACTGTTTTTT